This is a list of T cell receptor beta chains from one sample in a study of cytomegalovirus exposure and HLA in healthy donors. The protocol was immunoSEQ multiplex PCR, while the TCRdb copy is restricted to in-frame clones and leaves out a portion. Among 55,000 to 80,000 clones listed, approximately 75% were seen once. Sequenced input: PBMCs. These receptors were obtained from a man between 45 and 60 years old in good health and CMV-seropositive. The CDR3 runs from the conserved cysteine through the conserved F or W. A D gene is named only where the DNA matches it firmly. Expanded clones get a size class; other rows say once, few or many, or leave the size out.

size	J	D	V	CDR3	DNA
-	TRBJ2-5	-	TRBV7-9	CASRPYQEGPQYF	TGTGCCAGCAGACCCTACCAGGAGGGACCTCAGTACTTC
-	TRBJ2-2	TRBD2	TRBV7-6	CASSPTSGGTTGELFF	TGTGCCAGCAGCCCGACTAGCGGGGGGACCACCGGGGAGCTGTTTTTT
-	TRBJ2-7	TRBD2	TRBV7-9	CASSLVSAGAYEQYF	TGTGCCAGCAGCTTGGTTTCGGCGGGAGCCTACGAGCAGTACTTC
-	TRBJ1-2	-	TRBV21-1	CASSKRGGGSSVPYGYTF	TGTGCCAGCAGCAAAAGGGGGGGAGGATCATCGGTCCCATATGGCTACACCTTC
-	TRBJ2-7	TRBD1	TRBV11-2	CASSGRRDRGLYEQYF	TGTGCCAGCAGCGGAAGAAGGGACAGGGGGCTGTACGAGCAGTACTTC
-	TRBJ2-1	TRBD2	TRBV6-5	CASSLTSGRARDEQFF	TGTGCCAGCAGTTTGACTAGCGGGAGGGCCAGAGATGAGCAGTTCTTC
-	TRBJ2-7	TRBD1	TRBV19	CASSSRDRGRNEQYF	TGTGCCAGTAGTAGTAGGGACAGGGGGCGAAACGAGCAGTACTTC
-	TRBJ2-1	TRBD1	TRBV7-6	CASSLDRVNEQFF	TGTGCCAGCAGCTTGGACAGGGTCAATGAGCAGTTCTTC
-	TRBJ1-6	-	TRBV18	CASSPLVGSSPLHF	TGTGCCAGCTCACCCTTAGTAGGGAGTTCACCCCTCCACTTT
-	TRBJ2-5	TRBD2	TRBV28	CASSHTSGGGQETQYF	TGTGCCAGCAGTCATACTAGCGGGGGGGGCCAAGAGACCCAGTACTTC
-	TRBJ2-7	TRBD1	TRBV6-5	CASRPGQGTGEQYF	TGTGCCAGCAGACCCGGACAGGGGACGGGAGAGCAGTACTTC
once	TRBJ2-5	TRBD2	TRBV7-9	CASSPGGGRGRETQYF	TGTGCCAGCAGCCCGGGGGGGGGACGGGGTCGGGAGACCCAGTACTTC
-	TRBJ2-2	-	TRBV5-1	CASSLAAGIGGELFF	TGCGCCAGCAGCTTGGCCGCAGGAATTGGCGGGGAGCTGTTTTTT
-	TRBJ2-1	TRBD2	TRBV7-6	CASSHLAGEQFF	TGTGCCAGCAGCCATCTAGCGGGGGAGCAGTTCTTC
-	TRBJ2-7	-	TRBV5-1	CASSSDSNSYEQYF	TGCGCCAGCAGCTCGGACAGTAACTCCTACGAGCAGTACTTC
-	TRBJ1-6	-	TRBV19	CASAPQVVNSPLHF	TGTGCCAGTGCCCCACAGGTAGTCAATTCACCCCTCCACTTT
-	TRBJ2-5	TRBD1	TRBV5-1	CASSGTEYQETQYF	TGCGCCAGCAGCGGGACAGAGTACCAAGAGACCCAGTACTTC
once	TRBJ2-5	TRBD1	TRBV7-8	CASSFQTGRETQYF	TGTGCCAGCAGCTTCCAGACAGGGAGAGAGACCCAGTACTTC
-	TRBJ2-5	-	TRBV6-6	CASSYLLGTQYF	TGTGCCAGCAGTTACCTCCTCGGGACCCAGTACTTC
-	TRBJ1-2	TRBD1	TRBV7-2	CASSRDRNYGYTF	TGTGCCAGCAGCCGGGACAGAAACTATGGCTACACCTTC
-	TRBJ2-1	TRBD2	TRBV4-1	CASSQVGLADYNEQFF	TGCGCCAGCAGCCAAGTGGGGCTAGCGGACTACAATGAGCAGTTCTTC
few	TRBJ2-7	-	TRBV5-1	CASSSRGPTREQYF	TGCGCCAGCAGCTCAAGGGGCCCTACGAGGGAGCAGTACTTC
-	TRBJ2-1	TRBD1	TRBV7-9	CASSSTGGSYNEQFF	TGTGCCAGCAGCTCCACAGGGGGCTCCTACAATGAGCAGTTCTTC
-	TRBJ2-7	TRBD2	TRBV4-3	CASSPGLAGTYEQYF	TGCGCCAGCAGCCCTGGACTAGCGGGGACCTACGAGCAGTACTTC
-	TRBJ1-1	-	TRBV12-5	CASGLHGGTEAFF	TGTGCTAGTGGTTTGCACGGGGGCACTGAAGCTTTCTTT
-	TRBJ1-2	-	TRBV20-1	CSSRIPYGYTF	TGCAGCTCCAGGATTCCCTATGGCTACACCTTC
few	TRBJ1-1	TRBD1	TRBV11-2	CASRLSRQGSTEAFF	TGTGCCAGCAGATTAAGTCGACAGGGGAGCACTGAAGCTTTCTTT
-	TRBJ1-1	-	TRBV9	CASSSGLEAFF	TGTGCCAGCAGCTCGGGACTTGAAGCTTTCTTT
-	TRBJ2-1	-	TRBV28	CASSPLAASYNEQFF	TGTGCCAGCAGTCCCCTCGCAGCGTCCTACAATGAGCAGTTCTTC
-	TRBJ1-5	TRBD1	TRBV30	CAWTRGGSNQPQHF	TGTGCCTGGACCAGAGGGGGCAGCAATCAGCCCCAGCATTTT
-	TRBJ2-1	TRBD2	TRBV14	CASSRTGGDGEQFF	TGTGCCAGCAGCCGCACCGGGGGGGACGGTGAGCAGTTCTTC
-	TRBJ1-6	TRBD1	TRBV12-5	CASGKEGAVGGYNSPLHF	TGTGCTAGTGGTAAGGAGGGGGCCGTAGGGGGTTATAATTCACCCCTCCACTTT
-	TRBJ1-5	TRBD1	TRBV30	CAWSGTGGNQPQHF	TGTGCCTGGAGCGGGACAGGGGGCAATCAGCCCCAGCATTTT
-	TRBJ2-5	TRBD1	TRBV7-8	CASSRTGFQTQYF	TGTGCCAGCAGCCGGACAGGGTTCCAGACCCAGTACTTC
-	TRBJ2-1	-	TRBV7-2	CASSLLNSGVSYNEQFF	TGTGCCAGCAGCTTACTCAACTCGGGGGTCTCCTACAATGAGCAGTTCTTC
-	TRBJ1-1	-	TRBV7-6	CASSLGSLNTEAFF	TGTGCCAGCAGCTTGGGCAGCCTGAACACTGAAGCTTTCTTT
-	TRBJ2-7	-	TRBV5-1	CASSFVLAGTNIDYEQYF	TGCGCCAGCAGCTTCGTACTAGCCGGGACCAACATTGACTACGAGCAGTACTTC
-	TRBJ2-7	TRBD1	TRBV7-2	CASSLDRGYEQYF	TGTGCCAGCAGCTTAGACAGGGGCTACGAGCAGTACTTC
few	TRBJ1-1	-	TRBV25-1	CASSGARRAEAFF	TGTGCCAGCAGTGGTGCACGGCGGGCTGAAGCTTTCTTT
once	TRBJ1-1	TRBD1	TRBV10-2	CASRRDRGTEAFF	TGCGCCAGCAGGCGCGACAGGGGCACTGAAGCTTTCTTT
once	TRBJ1-1	-	TRBV11-2	CASTLSGNTEAFF	TGTGCCAGCACCCTCTCCGGGAACACTGAAGCTTTCTTT
-	TRBJ1-5	TRBD1	TRBV15	CATSSQGKSNQPQHF	TGTGCCACCAGCTCACAGGGGAAATCGAATCAGCCCCAGCATTTT
-	TRBJ1-4	TRBD1	TRBV5-1	CASRTGDDEKLFF	TGCGCCAGCAGGACAGGGGATGATGAAAAACTGTTTTTT
many	TRBJ2-7	TRBD1	TRBV27	CASSLQGANYEQYF	TGTGCCAGCAGTTTACAGGGGGCCAACTACGAGCAGTACTTC
-	TRBJ1-1	-	TRBV6-6	CASSYSQGAFF	TGTGCCAGCAGTTACTCCCAGGGCGCTTTCTTT
few	TRBJ2-7	TRBD1	TRBV6-5	CASSPGTGNYEQYF	TGTGCCAGCAGTCCCGGGACAGGGAACTACGAGCAGTACTTC
once	TRBJ1-1	-	TRBV2	CASSGGKNTEAFF	TGTGCCAGCAGTGGCGGGAAGAACACTGAAGCTTTCTTT
-	TRBJ1-4	-	TRBV30	CAWSASAGRSVDEKLFF	TGTGCCTGGAGTGCGTCGGCAGGCCGCTCGGTTGATGAAAAACTGTTTTTT
-	TRBJ1-2	TRBD1	TRBV5-4	CASSPGVQGRNYGYTF	TGTGCCAGCAGCCCAGGAGTACAGGGGAGAAACTATGGCTACACCTTC
-	TRBJ2-7	-	TRBV9	CASSVGGTDSYEQYF	TGTGCCAGCAGCGTAGGTGGGACTGACTCCTACGAGCAGTACTTC
-	TRBJ2-7	TRBD1	TRBV18	CASSPRGQGAHEQYF	TGTGCCAGCTCACCTCGGGGACAGGGGGCCCACGAGCAGTACTTC
-	TRBJ1-5	-	TRBV6-5	CASSYSAGVGQPQHF	TGTGCCAGCAGTTACTCGGCGGGGGTGGGTCAGCCCCAGCATTTT
-	TRBJ2-5	TRBD2	TRBV29-1	CSVEALAGGKETQYF	TGCAGCGTTGAAGCGCTAGCGGGGGGGAAAGAGACCCAGTACTTC
-	TRBJ2-3	TRBD2	TRBV6-1	CASSEGPAGERDTQYF	TGTGCCAGCAGTGAAGGCCCAGCGGGGGAGAGAGATACGCAGTATTTT
-	TRBJ1-4	-	TRBV4-1	CASSLPRAGSDEKLFF	TGCGCCAGCAGCCTCCCACGGGCAGGGTCGGATGAAAAACTGTTTTTT
once	TRBJ1-1	-	TRBV29-1	CSAFSPSGARTRHMRDTEAFF	TGCAGCGCTTTTTCCCCCAGCGGGGCCCGGACCCGTCACATGAGAGACACTGAAGCTTTCTTT
-	TRBJ1-2	-	TRBV19	CASSISRQGGYTF	TGTGCCAGTAGTATCTCCCGCCAGGGTGGCTACACCTTC